The next 13 T cell receptor beta chains were all read from a single sample in a study of cytomegalovirus exposure and HLA in healthy donors. Primers: 60 Vbeta forward and 13 Jbeta reverse. Libraries were prepared by immunoSEQ multiplex PCR; TCRdb keeps only in-frame clonotypes and omits some of them. This sample has some 95,000 clones; around 77% occur once, and the top ten carry approximately 7%. The sequenced material came from PBMCs. Source of these receptors: a man aged 45-65 years in good health and CMV-seropositive.

The gene calls are TRBV5-6 and TRBJ1-6; TRBD1 aligns across 8 bases. J lost 11 bases, V lost 5 bases, and 12 bases had no gene match. The CDR3 has 15 residues. CDR1 is SGHDT, CDR2 YYEEEE, per germline. In DNA, the CDR3 is TGTGCCAGCAGACCGACAGGGGATGGCCGCCCACCCCTCCACTTT. Translation gives CASRPTGDGRPPLHF.

This clone showed up just once. The genes are TRBV28 and TRBJ2-1, with 7 bases identical to TRBD1. The V and J ends lost 1 base and 5 bases, in that order; junction bases with no gene match: 11. Germline values: CDR1 MDHEN, CDR2 SYDVKM. The CDR3 has 17 amino acids. CDR3 nucleotides: TGTGCCAGCAGTTTATCAAACCTGAGACAGGGAGACAATGAGCAGTTCTTC. Encoded protein: CASSLSNLRQGDNEQFF.

The rearrangement uses TRBV9 and TRBJ1-3; no reliable D call. V gave up 0 bases and J gave up 0 bases, with 10 bases separating them. This CDR3 is 16 amino acids long. From germline, CDR1 is SGDLS and CDR2 YYNGEE. CDR3 loop: CASSVGRVTSGNTIYF. In nucleotides, the CDR3 is TGTGCCAGCAGCGTAGGTCGGGTCACCTCTGGAAACACCATATATTTT.

V and J are TRBV4-1 and TRBJ1-5, with 8 bases identical to TRBD1. Trimming removed 2 bases from V and 5 bases from J; junction bases left unmatched: 8. This CDR3 contains 16 residues. Germline V gene data show CDR1 as MGHRA and CDR2 as YSYEKL. CDR3 sequence: CASSQTLQGEYQPQHF. CDR3 nucleotides: TGCGCCAGCAGCCAAACATTACAGGGGGAGTATCAGCCCCAGCATTTT.

The chain employs TRBV25-1 and TRBJ2-2; D gene uncertain. V was cut by 5 bases and J by 7 bases, with 14 bases left in between. Germline V gene sequence: CDR1 MGHDK, CDR2 SYGVNS. The CDR3 contains 14 residues. The CDR3, as DNA: TGTGCCAGCAGTATGATAGGAGTCAGCGGGGAGCTGTTTTTT. It encodes CASSMIGVSGELFF.

This clone was detected only a few times. DNA of the CDR3: TGTGCCAGCAGCCCCATAACGACAGGGGGCTGGAGTGAAGCTTTCTTT. Translation: CASSPITTGGWSEAFF. The chain uses TRBV11-1 and TRBJ1-1, with 10 bases fitting TRBD1. From germline, CDR1 is SGHAT and CDR2 FQDESV (reference sequence). Trimming removed 5 bases from V and 7 bases from J; junction bases left unmatched: 13. The CDR3 length is 16 residues.

The CDR3 sequence: CASSSMGAQDLSLHF. CDR3 nucleotide sequence: TGTGCCAGTAGTTCTATGGGGGCGCAGGATTTGTCCCTCCACTTT. The chain employs TRBV19 and TRBJ1-6, with D possibly being TRBD1 (6 bases). CDR3 size: 15 residues. Per germline, CDR1 LNHDA and CDR2 SQIVND (reference sequence). V lost 5 bases, J lost 14 bases, and 22 bases lay in between.

The rearrangement links TRBV7-2 to TRBJ1-6; D might be TRBD1 (5 bases). The CDR3 length is 15 residues. Trimming took 1 base from V and 6 from J, leaving 10 bases between them. CDR1 is SGHTA, CDR2 FQGNSA, per germline. CDR3 loop: CASSLGGGANSPLHF. CDR3 nucleotide sequence: TGTGCCAGCAGCTTAGGCGGGGGTGCTAATTCACCCCTCCACTTT.

This clone has more than one count but fewer than ten. The chain has TRBV5-5 and TRBJ1-3; no clear D. CDR1 is SGHKS, CDR2 YYEKEE, per germline (reference sequence). V was shortened by 2 bases and J by 2 bases, with 11 bases between the two germline ends. The CDR3 length is 15 residues. The DNA for the CDR3 is TGTGCCAGCAGCTTAACACAAAACGCTGGAAACACCATATATTTT. Protein product: CASSLTQNAGNTIYF.

V gene TRBV5-1 combines with J gene TRBJ2-7; D is possibly TRBD2 (8 bases). CDR1 is SGHRS and CDR2 is YFSETQ in the germline V gene. Trimming pared 3 bases from V and 0 bases from J, leaving 16 bases between. This CDR3 has 16 amino acids. CDR3 nucleotide sequence: TGCGCCAGCAGCTCGGCGGGGGGACAGAACTCCTACGAGCAGTACTTC. It is translated as CASSSAGGQNSYEQYF.

The chain carries TRBV5-1 and TRBJ1-3; D gene unclear. Germline lookup yields CDR1 SGHRS and CDR2 YFSETQ. This CDR3 is 13 amino acids long. Trimming removed 3 bases at V and 3 bases at J, with 7 bases between. Written as DNA, the CDR3 is TGCGCCAGCAGCTGGAGCGATGGAAACACCATATATTTT. Protein: CASSWSDGNTIYF. The full variable domain, its missing parts supplied by reference TRBV5-1 and TRBJ1-3, is KAGVTQTPRYLIKTRGQQVTLSCSPISGHRSVSWYQQTPGQGLQFLFEYFSETQRNKGNFPGRFSGRQFSNSRSEMNVSTLELGDSALYLCASSWSDGNTIYFGEGSWLTVV.

There are a few counts of this clone. This chain links TRBV5-1 with TRBJ1-1, with 7 bases fitting TRBD1. From germline, CDR1 is SGHRS and CDR2 YFSETQ. The CDR3 runs to 14 residues. Losses at the gene ends were 1 base for V and 1 base for J; bases not matched to a gene: 1. The CDR3, as DNA: TGCGCCAGCAGCTTGAGACAGGGGAACACTGAAGCTTTCTTT. Its protein product is CASSLRQGNTEAFF.

The V and J genes are TRBV19 and TRBJ1-1, with D possibly matching TRBD1 (6 bases). Trimming stripped 4 bases from V and 7 bases from J, with 13 bases between. Germline CDR1 LNHDA, CDR2 SQIVND (reference sequence). The CDR3 covers 13 residues. CDR3 bases: TGTGCCAGTAGTAACAGGGATATAATTGAAGCTTTCTTT. Its translation: CASSNRDIIEAFF. The variable domain in full, completed from reference TRBV19 and TRBJ1-1, reads DGGITQSPKYLFRKEGQNVTLSCEQNLNHDAMYWYRQDPGQGLRLIYYSQIVNDFQKGDIAEGYSVSREKKESFPLTVTSAQKNPTAFYLCASSNRDIIEAFFGQGTRLTVV.